The rows below give T cell receptor beta chains drawn from one sample of a study of cytomegalovirus exposure and HLA in healthy donors. The data were produced by immunoSEQ multiplex PCR, yet TCRdb's version contains in-frame clones alone and is incomplete. This sample's table has 150,000 to 200,000 clones. The sequenced sample was PBMCs. The receptors come from a young woman in good health and CMV-seropositive. Both conserved end residues are part of each CDR3. Each record gives: D gene, J gene, V gene, CDR3 DNA, CDR3 protein. D genes are given only for firm matches.

D gene: .
J gene: TRBJ1-1
V gene: TRBV30
CDR3 DNA: TGTGCCTGGAGTGGACAGGCCAACACTGAAGCTTTCTTT
CDR3 protein: CAWSGQANTEAFF

D gene: .
J gene: TRBJ2-2
V gene: TRBV12-5
CDR3 DNA: TGTGCTAGTGGTTTGCTCCCCGGGGAGCTGTTTTTT
CDR3 protein: CASGLLPGELFF

D gene: .
J gene: TRBJ1-4
V gene: TRBV7-8
CDR3 DNA: TGTGCCAGCAGCCTCAGAGGGGGGGGTGAAAAACTGTTTTTT
CDR3 protein: CASSLRGGGEKLFF

D gene: TRBD2
J gene: TRBJ2-1
V gene: TRBV27
CDR3 DNA: TGTGCCAGCAGCCTAGCGGACTACAATGAGCAGTTCTTC
CDR3 protein: CASSLADYNEQFF

D gene: TRBD2
J gene: TRBJ2-3
V gene: TRBV10-3
CDR3 DNA: TGTGCCACCAGGACTAGCGGGAGACGGGGTCACCTCACAGATACGCAGTATTTT
CDR3 protein: CATRTSGRRGHLTDTQYF

D gene: .
J gene: TRBJ2-7
V gene: TRBV10-3
CDR3 DNA: TGTGCCATCAGTGAGTCGAGGGAGCAGTACTTC
CDR3 protein: CAISESREQYF

D gene: TRBD1
J gene: TRBJ1-1
V gene: TRBV2
CDR3 DNA: TGTGCCAGCAGTATGGACAGGGAGGCTGAAGCTTTCTTT
CDR3 protein: CASSMDREAEAFF

D gene: TRBD1
J gene: TRBJ1-6
V gene: TRBV18
CDR3 DNA: TGTGCCAGCTCAGAGCCAGGGGGCTTTCGTAATTCACCCCTCCACTTT
CDR3 protein: CASSEPGGFRNSPLHF

D gene: TRBD2
J gene: TRBJ2-5
V gene: TRBV7-7
CDR3 DNA: TGTGCTAGCAGCTTAGCTAGCGGGGGCCTCCAAGAGACCCAGTACTTC
CDR3 protein: CASSLASGGLQETQYF

D gene: TRBD1
J gene: TRBJ1-5
V gene: TRBV2
CDR3 DNA: TGTGCCAGCAGTCGGAAGACAGGGGGGGAGCCCCAGCATTTT
CDR3 protein: CASSRKTGGEPQHF

D gene: .
J gene: TRBJ2-7
V gene: TRBV20-1
CDR3 DNA: TGCAGTGCTAGAGCAGCGTACGAGCAGTACTTC
CDR3 protein: CSARAAYEQYF

D gene: TRBD1
J gene: TRBJ2-5
V gene: TRBV30
CDR3 DNA: TGTGCCTGGAGTGTGGGTCGGGACAGGGCAGAGACCCAGTACTTC
CDR3 protein: CAWSVGRDRAETQYF

D gene: .
J gene: TRBJ2-3
V gene: TRBV18
CDR3 DNA: TGTGCCAGCTCACCACCGATGAGGGCTGCCACAGATACGCAGTATTTT
CDR3 protein: CASSPPMRAATDTQYF

D gene: .
J gene: TRBJ1-1
V gene: TRBV6-5
CDR3 DNA: TGTGCCAGCAGCAAGATGGGGGGGGTTCCTGAAGCTTTCTTT
CDR3 protein: CASSKMGGVPEAFF

D gene: .
J gene: TRBJ1-1
V gene: TRBV6-1
CDR3 DNA: TGTGCCAGCAGTTCCCGGACAGCCGAGAACACTGAAGCTTTCTTT
CDR3 protein: CASSSRTAENTEAFF

D gene: .
J gene: TRBJ1-6
V gene: TRBV6-1
CDR3 DNA: TGTGCCAGCAGTGAAGGACAGGTGGCTAATTCACCCCTCCACTTT
CDR3 protein: CASSEGQVANSPLHF

D gene: .
J gene: TRBJ2-6
V gene: TRBV5-1
CDR3 DNA: TGCGCCAGCAGCTTTAGCTCTGGGGCCAACGTCCTGACTTTC
CDR3 protein: CASSFSSGANVLTF

D gene: TRBD1
J gene: TRBJ2-1
V gene: TRBV4-1
CDR3 DNA: TGCGCCAGCAGCCAAAACAGGGGGGACAGGGTTTACAATGAGCAGTTCTTC
CDR3 protein: CASSQNRGDRVYNEQFF

D gene: .
J gene: TRBJ2-6
V gene: TRBV12-5
CDR3 DNA: TGTGCTAGCAGACAGGAGTCTGGGGCCAACGTCCTGACTTTC
CDR3 protein: CASRQESGANVLTF

D gene: TRBD2
J gene: TRBJ2-1
V gene: TRBV5-5
CDR3 DNA: TGTGCCAGCAGCTTGGCGGGGGCGGGAGGAATGTACAATGAGCAGTTCTTC
CDR3 protein: CASSLAGAGGMYNEQFF

D gene: TRBD2
J gene: TRBJ2-7
V gene: TRBV4-1
CDR3 DNA: TGCGCCAGCAGCCCCAAGGGAGGATATACTAGCGATTCCTACGAGCAGTACTTC
CDR3 protein: CASSPKGGYTSDSYEQYF

D gene: TRBD2
J gene: TRBJ2-2
V gene: TRBV7-9
CDR3 DNA: TGTGCCAGCAGCTTTGGTTGGTCGGGGACTAGCCAAAACACCGGGGAGCTGTTTTTT
CDR3 protein: CASSFGWSGTSQNTGELFF

D gene: TRBD2
J gene: TRBJ2-5
V gene: TRBV11-2
CDR3 DNA: TGTGCCAGCACCCCTAAGACTAGCGGGAGGGGGGTGGAGACCCAGTACTTC
CDR3 protein: CASTPKTSGRGVETQYF

D gene: .
J gene: TRBJ1-2
V gene: TRBV7-9
CDR3 DNA: TGTGCCAGCAGCGTAGGGAGGGGCAGATTTAACTATGGCTACACCTTC
CDR3 protein: CASSVGRGRFNYGYTF

D gene: TRBD1
J gene: TRBJ1-2
V gene: TRBV2
CDR3 DNA: TGTGCCAGCAGTGATGCAGGGGGCTATGGCTACACCTTC
CDR3 protein: CASSDAGGYGYTF